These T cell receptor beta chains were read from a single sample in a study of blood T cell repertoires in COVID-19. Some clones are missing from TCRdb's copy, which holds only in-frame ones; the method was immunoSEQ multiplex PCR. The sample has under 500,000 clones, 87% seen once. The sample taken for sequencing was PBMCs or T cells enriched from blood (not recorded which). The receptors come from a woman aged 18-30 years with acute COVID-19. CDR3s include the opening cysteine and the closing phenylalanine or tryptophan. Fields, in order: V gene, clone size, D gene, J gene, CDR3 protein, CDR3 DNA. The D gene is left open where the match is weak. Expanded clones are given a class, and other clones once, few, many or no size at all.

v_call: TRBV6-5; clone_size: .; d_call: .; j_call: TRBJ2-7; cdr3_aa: CASSKPDRSYEQYF; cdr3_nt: TGTGCCAGCAGTAAACCGGACAGATCCTACGAGCAGTACTTC
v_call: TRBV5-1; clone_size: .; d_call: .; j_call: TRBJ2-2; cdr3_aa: CASSLAASAPGELFF; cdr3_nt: TGCGCCAGCAGCTTGGCCGCTAGTGCACCCGGGGAGCTGTTTTTT
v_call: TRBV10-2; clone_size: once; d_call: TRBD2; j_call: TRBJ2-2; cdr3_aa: CASSEFGGRSAGELFF; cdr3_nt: TGCGCCAGCAGTGAGTTTGGCGGGAGATCGGCCGGGGAGCTGTTTTTT
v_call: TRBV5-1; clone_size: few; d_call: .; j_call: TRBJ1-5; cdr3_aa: CASSLGDLNQPQHF; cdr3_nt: TGCGCCAGCAGCTTGGGAGATTTAAATCAGCCCCAGCATTTT
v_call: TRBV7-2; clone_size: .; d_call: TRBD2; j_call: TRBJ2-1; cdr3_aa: CASSFSGRTYNEQFF; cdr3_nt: TGTGCCAGCAGCTTTAGCGGGAGGACGTACAATGAGCAGTTCTTC
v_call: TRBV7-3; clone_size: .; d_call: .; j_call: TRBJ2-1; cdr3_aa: CASSLSGGNEQFF; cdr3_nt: TGTGCCAGCAGCTTATCCGGGGGAAATGAGCAGTTCTTC
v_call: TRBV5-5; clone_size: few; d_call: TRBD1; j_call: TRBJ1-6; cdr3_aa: CASSSPGQKNSPLHF; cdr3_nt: TGTGCCAGCAGTTCGCCGGGACAGAAAAATTCACCCCTCCACTTT
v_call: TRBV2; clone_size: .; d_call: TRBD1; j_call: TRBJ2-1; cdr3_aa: CASRPRGTGRGYNEQFF; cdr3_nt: TGTGCCAGCCGCCCCCGAGGGACAGGGAGGGGGTACAATGAGCAGTTCTTC
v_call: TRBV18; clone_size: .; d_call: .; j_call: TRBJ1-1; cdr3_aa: CASSPPGRAKAFF; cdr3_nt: TGTGCCAGCTCACCACCGGGCAGGGCTAAAGCTTTCTTT
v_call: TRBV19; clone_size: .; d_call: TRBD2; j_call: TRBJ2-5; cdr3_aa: CASSRQGASLAGGRETQYF; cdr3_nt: TGTGCCAGTAGTCGACAGGGGGCTTCACTAGCGGGAGGGAGAGAGACCCAGTACTTC